The rows below give T cell receptor beta chains drawn from one sample of a study of PD-1 blockade in classical Hodgkin lymphoma. Produced via immunoSEQ multiplex PCR; TCRdb's table is partial and in-frame only. The sample lists 28,000 or so clones, about 67% occurring once. The sequences come from peripheral blood mononuclear cells (PBMCs), collected before the second cycle of nivolumab. The receptors originated from a human donor with classical Hodgkin lymphoma. Both conserved end residues are part of each CDR3. A D gene is named only where the DNA matches it firmly. Expanded clones are given a class, and other clones once, few, many or no size at all.

d_call	v_call	j_call	clone_size	cdr3_aa
NA	TRBV5-1	TRBJ2-2	many	CASSFTSDGELFF
NA	TRBV7-2	TRBJ1-2	few	CASSLVSVNYGYTF
NA	TRBV19	TRBJ2-3	NA	CASSSEGGRQDTQYF
TRBD2	TRBV5-1	TRBJ2-5	NA	CASSLAAGGRETQYF
NA	TRBV6-5	TRBJ1-5	NA	CASSPQGTNQPQHF
TRBD1	TRBV4-3	TRBJ1-2	NA	CASSQAAGTGGYTF
NA	TRBV7-2	TRBJ2-6	NA	CASSITTQSRANVLTF
NA	TRBV30	TRBJ2-7	NA	CAWSGETGPYEQYF
NA	TRBV7-2	TRBJ2-3	once	CASSLITDTQYF
TRBD2	TRBV28	TRBJ2-7	once	CASSLVLGAGVYEQYF
NA	TRBV28	TRBJ1-2	NA	CASNRQINYGYTF
NA	TRBV5-4	TRBJ2-5	NA	CASSLNNRRETQYF
NA	TRBV6-1	TRBJ2-7	NA	CASSGPAHYEQYF
NA	TRBV5-6	TRBJ1-4	medium-sized	CASSPDSNEKLFF
NA	TRBV6-1	TRBJ2-3	NA	CASSEAPGPDTQYF
TRBD1	TRBV6-5	TRBJ1-1	NA	CASSRGQGGIEAFF
NA	TRBV5-1	TRBJ1-1	NA	CASTAGAMNTEAFF
NA	TRBV6-5	TRBJ1-5	NA	CASSLQGSNQPQHF
TRBD1	TRBV5-1	TRBJ2-2	NA	CASNPTGSGIGELFF
NA	TRBV25-1	TRBJ2-5	NA	CASSGPMPRETQYF